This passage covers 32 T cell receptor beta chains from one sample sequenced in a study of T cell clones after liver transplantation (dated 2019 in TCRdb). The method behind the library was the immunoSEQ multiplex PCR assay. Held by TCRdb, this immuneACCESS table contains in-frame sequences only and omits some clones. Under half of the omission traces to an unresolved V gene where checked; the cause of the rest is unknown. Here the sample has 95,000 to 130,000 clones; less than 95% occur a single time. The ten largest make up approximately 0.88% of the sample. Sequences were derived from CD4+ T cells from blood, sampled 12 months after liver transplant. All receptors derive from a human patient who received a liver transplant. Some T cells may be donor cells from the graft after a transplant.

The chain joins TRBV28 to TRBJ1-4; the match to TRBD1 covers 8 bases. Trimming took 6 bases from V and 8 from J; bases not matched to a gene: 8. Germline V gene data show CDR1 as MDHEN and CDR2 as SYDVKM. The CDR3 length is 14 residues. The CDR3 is CASSRDRGREKLFF. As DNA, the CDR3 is TGTGCCAGCAGCCGTGACAGGGGTAGGGAAAAACTGTTTTTT.

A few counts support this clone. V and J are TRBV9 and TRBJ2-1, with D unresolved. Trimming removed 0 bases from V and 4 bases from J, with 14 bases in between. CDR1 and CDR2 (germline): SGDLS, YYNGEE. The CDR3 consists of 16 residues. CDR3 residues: CASSVGSDPHYNEQFF. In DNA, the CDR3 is TGTGCCAGCAGCGTAGGTTCCGACCCACATTACAATGAGCAGTTCTTC.

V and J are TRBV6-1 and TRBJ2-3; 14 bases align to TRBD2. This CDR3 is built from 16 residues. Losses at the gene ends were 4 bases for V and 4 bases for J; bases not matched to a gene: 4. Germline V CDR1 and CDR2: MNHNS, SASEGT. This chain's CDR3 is CASSVMTSGRADTQYF. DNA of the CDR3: TGTGCCAGCAGTGTGATGACTAGCGGGAGGGCAGATACGCAGTATTTT.

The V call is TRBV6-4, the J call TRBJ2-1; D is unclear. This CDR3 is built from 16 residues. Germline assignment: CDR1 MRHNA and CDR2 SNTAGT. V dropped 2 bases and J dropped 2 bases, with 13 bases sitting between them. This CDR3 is CASSDTAGPAYNEQFF. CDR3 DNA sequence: TGTGCCAGCAGTGACACGGCCGGTCCGGCCTACAATGAGCAGTTCTTC.

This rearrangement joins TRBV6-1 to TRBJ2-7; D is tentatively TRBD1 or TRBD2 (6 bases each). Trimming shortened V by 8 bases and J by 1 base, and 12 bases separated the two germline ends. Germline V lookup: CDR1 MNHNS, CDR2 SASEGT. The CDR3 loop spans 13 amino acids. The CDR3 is CASGRGPSYEQYF. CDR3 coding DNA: TGTGCCAGCGGTCGGGGGCCATCCTACGAGCAGTACTTC.

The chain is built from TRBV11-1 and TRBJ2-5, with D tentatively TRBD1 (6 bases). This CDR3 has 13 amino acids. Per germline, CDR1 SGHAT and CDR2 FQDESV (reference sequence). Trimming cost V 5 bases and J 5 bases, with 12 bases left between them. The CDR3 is CASSPQGLETQYF. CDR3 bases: TGTGCCAGCAGCCCCCAGGGGTTGGAGACCCAGTACTTC.

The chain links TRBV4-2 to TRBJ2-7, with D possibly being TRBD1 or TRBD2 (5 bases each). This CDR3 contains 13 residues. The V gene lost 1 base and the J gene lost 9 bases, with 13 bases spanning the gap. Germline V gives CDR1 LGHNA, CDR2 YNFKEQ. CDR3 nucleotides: TGTGCCAGCAGCCAAGGGGGCCGGGAAGCGCAGTACTTC. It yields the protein CASSQGGREAQYF.

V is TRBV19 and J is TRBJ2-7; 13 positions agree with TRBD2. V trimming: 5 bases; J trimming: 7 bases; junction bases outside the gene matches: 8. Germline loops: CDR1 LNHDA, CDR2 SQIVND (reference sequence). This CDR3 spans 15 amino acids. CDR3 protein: CASSQAGTSGTEQYF. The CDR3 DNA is TGTGCCAGTAGTCAGGCCGGGACTAGCGGGACGGAGCAGTACTTC.

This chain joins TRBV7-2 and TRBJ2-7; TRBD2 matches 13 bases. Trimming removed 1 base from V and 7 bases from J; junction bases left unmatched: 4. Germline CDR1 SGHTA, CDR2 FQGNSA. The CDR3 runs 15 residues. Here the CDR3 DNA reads TGTGCCAGCAGCTTAGGACTAGCGGGAGGAGGAGAGCAGTACTTC. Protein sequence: CASSLGLAGGGEQYF.

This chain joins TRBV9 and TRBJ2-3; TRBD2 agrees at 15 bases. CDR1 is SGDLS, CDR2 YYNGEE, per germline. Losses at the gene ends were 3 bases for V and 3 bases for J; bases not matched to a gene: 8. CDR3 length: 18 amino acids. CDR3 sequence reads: CASSETGTSGRTTDTQYF. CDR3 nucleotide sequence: TGTGCCAGCAGCGAAACCGGGACTAGCGGGAGGACTACAGATACGCAGTATTTT.

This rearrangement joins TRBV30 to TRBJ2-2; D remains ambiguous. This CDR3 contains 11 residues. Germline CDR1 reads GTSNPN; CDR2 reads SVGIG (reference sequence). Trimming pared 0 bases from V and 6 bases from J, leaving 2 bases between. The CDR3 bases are TGTGCCTGGAGTGTAGCCGGGGAGCTGTTTTTT. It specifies CAWSVAGELFF.

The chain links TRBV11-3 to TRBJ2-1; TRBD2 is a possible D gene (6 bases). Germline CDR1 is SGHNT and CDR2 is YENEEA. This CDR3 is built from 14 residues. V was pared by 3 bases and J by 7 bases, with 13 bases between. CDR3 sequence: CASSFDPEGNEQFF. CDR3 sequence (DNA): TGTGCCAGCAGCTTTGACCCGGAGGGTAATGAGCAGTTCTTC.

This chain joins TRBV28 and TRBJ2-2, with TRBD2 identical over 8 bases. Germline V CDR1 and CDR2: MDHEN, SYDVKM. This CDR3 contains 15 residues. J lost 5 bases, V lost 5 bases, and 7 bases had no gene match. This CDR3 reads CASSQLAEPTGELFF. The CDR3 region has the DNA TGTGCCAGCAGTCAACTAGCGGAGCCAACCGGGGAGCTGTTTTTT.

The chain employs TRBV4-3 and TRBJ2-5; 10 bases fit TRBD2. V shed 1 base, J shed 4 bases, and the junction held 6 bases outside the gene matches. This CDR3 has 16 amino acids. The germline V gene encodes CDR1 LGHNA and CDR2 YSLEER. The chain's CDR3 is CASSQALAGDGETQYF. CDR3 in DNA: TGCGCCAGCAGCCAAGCTCTAGCGGGAGACGGAGAGACCCAGTACTTC.

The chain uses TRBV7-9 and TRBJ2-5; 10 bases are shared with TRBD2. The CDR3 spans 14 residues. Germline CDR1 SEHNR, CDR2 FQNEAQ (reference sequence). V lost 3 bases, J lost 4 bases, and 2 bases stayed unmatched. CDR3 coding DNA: TGTGCCAGCAGCTTGGTAGCGGGGGGAGAGACCCAGTACTTC. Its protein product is CASSLVAGGETQYF. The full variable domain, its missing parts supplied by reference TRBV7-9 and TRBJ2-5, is DTGVSQNPRHKITKRGQNVTFRCDPISEHNRLYWYRQTLGQGPEFLTYFQNEAQLEKSRLLSDRFSAERPKGSFSTLEIQRTEQGDSAMYLCASSLVAGGETQYFGPGTRLLVL.

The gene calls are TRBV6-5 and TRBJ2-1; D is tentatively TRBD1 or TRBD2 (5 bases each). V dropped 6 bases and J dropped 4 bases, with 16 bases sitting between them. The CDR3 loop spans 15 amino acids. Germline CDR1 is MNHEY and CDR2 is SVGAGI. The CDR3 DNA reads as TGTGCCAGCAGCCGGGACCAGCCTCGATACAATGAGCAGTTCTTC. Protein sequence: CASSRDQPRYNEQFF.

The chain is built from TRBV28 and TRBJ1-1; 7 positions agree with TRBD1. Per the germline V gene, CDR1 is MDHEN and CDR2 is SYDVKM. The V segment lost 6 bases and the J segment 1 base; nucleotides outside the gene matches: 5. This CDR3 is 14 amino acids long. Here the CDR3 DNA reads TGTGCCAGCAGACCAACAGGGGCGAACACTGAAGCTTTCTTT. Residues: CASRPTGANTEAFF.

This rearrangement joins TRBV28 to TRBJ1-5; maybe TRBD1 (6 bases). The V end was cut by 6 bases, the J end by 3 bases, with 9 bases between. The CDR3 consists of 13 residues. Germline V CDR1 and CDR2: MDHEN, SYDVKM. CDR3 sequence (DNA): TGTGCCAGCAGCTGGGGGCTCAATCAGCCCCAGCATTTT. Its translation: CASSWGLNQPQHF.

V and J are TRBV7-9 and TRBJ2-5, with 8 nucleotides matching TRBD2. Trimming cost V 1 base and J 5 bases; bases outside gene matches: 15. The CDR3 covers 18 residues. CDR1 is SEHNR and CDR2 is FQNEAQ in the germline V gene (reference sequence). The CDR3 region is CASSLGPPGLGVRETQYF. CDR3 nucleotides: TGTGCCAGCAGCTTAGGTCCTCCGGGACTAGGGGTCCGTGAGACCCAGTACTTC.

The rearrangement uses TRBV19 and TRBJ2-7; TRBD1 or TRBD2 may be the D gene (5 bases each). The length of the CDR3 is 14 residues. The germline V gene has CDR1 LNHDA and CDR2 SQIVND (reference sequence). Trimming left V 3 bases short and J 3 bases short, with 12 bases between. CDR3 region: CASSITAGGYEQYF. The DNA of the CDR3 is TGTGCCAGTAGTATTACTGCTGGGGGCTACGAGCAGTACTTC.

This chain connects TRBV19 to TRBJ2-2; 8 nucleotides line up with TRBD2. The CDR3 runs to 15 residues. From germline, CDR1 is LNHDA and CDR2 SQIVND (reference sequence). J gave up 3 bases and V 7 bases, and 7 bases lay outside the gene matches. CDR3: CASIAGHPYTGELFF. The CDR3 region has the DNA TGTGCCAGTATAGCGGGACACCCTTACACCGGGGAGCTGTTTTTT.

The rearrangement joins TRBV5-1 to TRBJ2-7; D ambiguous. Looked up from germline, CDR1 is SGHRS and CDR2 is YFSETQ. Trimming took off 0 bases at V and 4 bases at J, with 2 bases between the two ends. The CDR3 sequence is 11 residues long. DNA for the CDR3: TGCGCCAGCAGCTTGGGATACGAGCAGTACTTC. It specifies CASSLGYEQYF.

In DNA form, the CDR3 reads TGCAGCGTTGATCCGGGGGCGAGGACCGGGGAGCTGTTTTTT. Translating gives CSVDPGARTGELFF. J is TRBJ2-2 and V is TRBV29-1, with D perhaps being TRBD1 or TRBD2 (6 bases each). Germline V lookup: CDR1 SQVTM, CDR2 ANQGSEA. This CDR3 contains 14 residues. Trimming removed 3 bases at V and 5 bases at J, with 13 bases between.

Written as DNA, the CDR3 is TGTGCCAGCAGCGAACGACAGAGCTCCTACAATGAGCAGTTCTTC. Amino acid sequence: CASSERQSSYNEQFF. This chain joins TRBV6-6 and TRBJ2-1; D possibly corresponds to TRBD1 (5 bases). Deletions cut 6 bases from V and 0 bases from J, with 12 bases between. The germline V gene encodes CDR1 MNHNY and CDR2 SVGAGI (reference sequence). The CDR3 runs to 15 residues.

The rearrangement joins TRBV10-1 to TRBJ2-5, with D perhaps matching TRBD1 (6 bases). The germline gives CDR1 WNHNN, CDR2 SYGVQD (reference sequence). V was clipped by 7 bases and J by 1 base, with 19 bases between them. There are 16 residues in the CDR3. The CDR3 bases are TGCGCCAGCATCGAAGATAGTGGACAGTTCCAAGAGACCCAGTACTTC. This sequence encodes CASIEDSGQFQETQYF.

The CDR3 sequence is CASSPWEGNTEAFF. The CDR3 DNA reads as TGTGCCAGCAGCCCATGGGAGGGGAACACTGAAGCTTTCTTT. The chain has TRBV7-2 and TRBJ1-1; D remains ambiguous. Germline CDR1 and CDR2: SGHTA and FQGNSA. The CDR3 extends over 14 amino acids. The V and J ends lost 5 bases and 1 base respectively, with 11 bases between them.

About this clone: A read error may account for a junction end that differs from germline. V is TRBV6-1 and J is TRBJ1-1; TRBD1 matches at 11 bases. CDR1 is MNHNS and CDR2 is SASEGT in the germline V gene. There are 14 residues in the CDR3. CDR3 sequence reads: CASTEPGQGVGAFF. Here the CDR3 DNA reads TGTGCCAGCACTGAACCGGGACAGGGGGTCGGAGCTTTCTTT.

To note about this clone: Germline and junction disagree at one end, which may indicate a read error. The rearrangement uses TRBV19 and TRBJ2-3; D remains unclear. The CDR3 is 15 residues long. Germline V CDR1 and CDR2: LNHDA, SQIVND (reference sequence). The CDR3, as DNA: TGTGCCAGTAGTCTATCCGCGGAGCCCACACATACGCAGTATTTT. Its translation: CASSLSAEPTHTQYF.

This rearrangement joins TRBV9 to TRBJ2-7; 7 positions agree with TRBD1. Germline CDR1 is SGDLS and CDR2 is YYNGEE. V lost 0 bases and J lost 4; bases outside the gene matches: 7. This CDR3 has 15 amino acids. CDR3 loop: CASSVGTGFSYEQYF. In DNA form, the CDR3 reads TGTGCCAGCAGCGTAGGGACAGGTTTTTCGTACGAGCAGTACTTC.

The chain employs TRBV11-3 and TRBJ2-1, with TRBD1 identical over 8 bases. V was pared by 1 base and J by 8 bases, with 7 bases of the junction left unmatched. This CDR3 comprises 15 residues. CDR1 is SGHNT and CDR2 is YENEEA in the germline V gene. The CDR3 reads CASSLGRTGFDEQFF. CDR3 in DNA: TGTGCCAGCAGCTTAGGAAGGACAGGGTTCGATGAGCAGTTCTTC.

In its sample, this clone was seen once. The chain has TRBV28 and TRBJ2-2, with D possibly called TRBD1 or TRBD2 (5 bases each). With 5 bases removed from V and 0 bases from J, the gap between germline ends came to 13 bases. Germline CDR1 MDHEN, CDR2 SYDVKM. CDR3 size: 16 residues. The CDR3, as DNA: TGTGCCAGCAGTAGATCGGGACGGACGAACACCGGGGAGCTGTTTTTT. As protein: CASSRSGRTNTGELFF.

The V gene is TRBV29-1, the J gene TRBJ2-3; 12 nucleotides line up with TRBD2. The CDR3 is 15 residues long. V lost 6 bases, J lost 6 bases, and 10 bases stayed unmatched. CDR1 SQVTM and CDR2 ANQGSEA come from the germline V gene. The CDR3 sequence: CSVRPGTSGSDTQYF. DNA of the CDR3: TGCAGCGTGCGTCCCGGGACTAGCGGGTCGGATACGCAGTATTTT.